These 21 T cell receptor beta chains were all obtained from the same sample, sequenced in a study of control samples from healthy donors and cancer patients. TCRdb's table, derived via immunoSEQ multiplex PCR, lists solely in-frame clones and lacks some. Of 95,000 to 100,000 clones in the sample, approximately 90% were seen once. The sequencing input was blood. These receptors were collected from a man aged 30-40 years in good health.

The V and J genes are TRBV5-1 and TRBJ2-7; D is unclear. Germline CDR1 is SGHRS and CDR2 is YFSETQ. V was cut by 4 bases and J by 0 bases, with 5 bases left in between. The CDR3 runs 12 residues. CDR3 in amino acids: CASSPDSYEQYF. CDR3 bases: TGCGCCAGCAGCCCGGACTCCTACGAGCAGTACTTC. The entire variable domain, with the rest obtained from reference TRBV5-1 and TRBJ2-7, is as follows: KAGVTQTPRYLIKTRGQQVTLSCSPISGHRSVSWYQQTPGQGLQFLFEYFSETQRNKGNFPGRFSGRQFSNSRSEMNVSTLELGDSALYLCASSPDSYEQYFGPGTRLTVT.

This clone is medium-sized. This chain joins TRBV11-2 and TRBJ1-4, with no clear D. Germline V gene sequence: CDR1 SGHAT, CDR2 FQNNGV. The CDR3 sequence is 13 residues long. V gave up 0 bases and J gave up 5 bases, with 4 bases separating them. CDR3 sequence reads: CASSLDRNEKLFF. The DNA for the CDR3 is TGTGCCAGCAGCTTAGATCGGAATGAAAAACTGTTTTTT.

The rearrangement joins TRBV19 to TRBJ1-1; 10 bases align to TRBD1. After removal of 10 bases from V and 1 base from J, the junction contained 3 bases not matched to a gene. The CDR3 has 13 residues. Germline CDR1 LNHDA, CDR2 SQIVND (reference sequence). The CDR3 DNA follows: TGTGCCACGGGGACAGGGGAGAACACTGAAGCTTTCTTT. Translating gives CATGTGENTEAFF.

The rearrangement links TRBV20-1 to TRBJ2-7; D gene ambiguous. Germline CDR1 DFQATT, CDR2 SNEGSKA (reference sequence). Trimming took 3 bases from V and 2 from J, leaving 5 bases between them. CDR3 length: 11 amino acids. In nucleotides, the CDR3 is TGCAGTGCTAGGACGACCTACGAGCAGTACTTC. Translated: CSARTTYEQYF.

CDR3 nucleotides: TGTGCCAGCAGTTTCTCTAGCGGGAGATACGGCACAGATACGCAGTATTTT. Its translation is CASSFSSGRYGTDTQYF. The rearrangement links TRBV27 to TRBJ2-3, with 10 bases aligning to TRBD2. CDR1 is MNHEY and CDR2 is SMNVEV in the germline V gene (reference sequence). With 3 bases clipped from V and 1 base from J, the junction kept 7 bases outside the gene matches. CDR3 length equals 17 residues.

V gene TRBV7-2 combines with J gene TRBJ2-5; 9 bases are a match to TRBD2. CDR1 SGHTA and CDR2 FQGNSA come from the germline V gene. The V and J ends lost 5 bases and 9 bases, in that order; junction bases with no gene match: 13. The CDR3 is 15 residues long. CDR3 loop: CASSHGREGPRAQYF. CDR3 bases: TGTGCCAGCAGCCACGGGCGGGAGGGCCCTCGGGCCCAGTACTTC.

This clone appeared a single time. This chain links TRBV7-9 with TRBJ2-1; D ambiguous. Trimming removed 2 bases from V and 10 bases from J, with 15 bases in between. Per the germline V gene, CDR1 is SEHNR and CDR2 is FQNEAQ (reference sequence). The CDR3 loop spans 14 amino acids. CDR3 nucleotide sequence: TGTGCCAGCAGCTTAACCCCCCCCAGGAACGAGCAGTTCTTC. Its protein product is CASSLTPPRNEQFF.

The chain has TRBV5-1 and TRBJ2-7; D is unresolved. Germline V gene data show CDR1 as SGHRS and CDR2 as YFSETQ. The CDR3 consists of 13 residues. The V end was cut by 0 bases, the J end by 3 bases, with 7 bases between. The CDR3 loop is CASSLGRIYEQYF. The CDR3 DNA is TGCGCCAGCAGCTTGGGACGGATCTACGAGCAGTACTTC.

This rearrangement joins TRBV29-1 to TRBJ1-2, with 7 bases aligning to TRBD1. Germline values: CDR1 SQVTM, CDR2 ANQGSEA. The CDR3 has 12 amino acids. J lost 5 bases, V lost 7 bases, and 7 bases had no gene match. The CDR3 sequence is CSADRDPYGYTF. CDR3 nucleotides: TGCAGCGCTGACAGGGACCCTTATGGCTACACCTTC.

The genes are TRBV7-8 and TRBJ2-5; possible D gene TRBD1, 5 bases. The CDR3 length is 14 residues. Trimming pared 5 bases from V and 5 bases from J, leaving 15 bases between. Germline V gene data show CDR1 as SGHVS and CDR2 as FQNEAQ. The CDR3 sequence: CASSLSRSGETQYF. CDR3 nucleotide sequence: TGTGCCAGCAGCCTAAGTCGGTCAGGGGAGACCCAGTACTTC.

This sequence joins TRBV5-1 and TRBJ2-7; TRBD1 matches at 7 bases. Per the germline V gene, CDR1 is SGHRS and CDR2 is YFSETQ. This CDR3 has 15 residues. The V and J ends lost 0 bases and 2 bases, in that order; junction bases with no gene match: 5. DNA for the CDR3: TGCGCCAGCAGCTTGGGGCAGGGGGTAACCTACGAGCAGTACGTC. Translated, it gives CASSLGQGVTYEQYV.

The chain combines TRBV5-1 with TRBJ1-4; 7 bases line up with TRBD1. In germline, CDR1 is SGHRS, CDR2 YFSETQ. The length of the CDR3 is 14 residues. Trimming at V came to 4 bases and at J to 6 bases, leaving 6 bases not matched to a gene. DNA for the CDR3: TGCGCCAGCAGCCCCACAGGGGTGGATGAAAAACTGTTTTTT. Amino acid sequence: CASSPTGVDEKLFF.

CDR3 in amino acids: CASSQGLAGVYEQYF. DNA for the CDR3: TGTGCCAGCAGCCAGGGACTAGCGGGAGTTTACGAGCAGTACTTC. The J gene is TRBJ2-7, the V gene TRBV11-2; 14 nucleotides align to TRBD2. The germline V gene encodes CDR1 SGHAT and CDR2 FQNNGV. J was trimmed by 4 bases and V by 5 bases; bases with no gene match: 4. The CDR3 consists of 15 residues.

The chain combines TRBV7-9 with TRBJ2-2; D may be TRBD2 (6 bases). The CDR3 runs 17 residues. Per the germline V gene, CDR1 is SEHNR and CDR2 is FQNEAQ (reference sequence). Trimming pared 6 bases from V and 4 bases from J, leaving 21 bases between. The CDR3 DNA reads as TGTGCCAGCAGGGGACTGAAAAATTCCCCGGGCACCGGGGAGCTGTTTTTT. The encoded protein is CASRGLKNSPGTGELFF.

This chain uses TRBV24-1 with TRBJ2-3; 7 positions match TRBD2. V gave up 9 bases and J gave up 3 bases; unmatched junction bases: 11. The germline V gene has CDR1 KGHDR and CDR2 SFDVKD. The CDR3 extends over 15 amino acids. The CDR3 spells CATGGGWTSTDTQYF. CDR3 bases: TGTGCCACCGGCGGGGGATGGACGTCTACAGATACGCAGTATTTT.

The chain couples TRBV18 to TRBJ2-3; TRBD1 agrees at 9 bases. The V gene end was trimmed by 7 bases and the J gene end by 0 bases; junction bases not matched to a gene: 5. This CDR3 spans 15 amino acids. Per the germline V gene, CDR1 is KGHSH and CDR2 is LQKENI. As DNA, the CDR3 is TGTGCCAGCTTAACAGGGGGCGCGAGCACAGATACGCAGTATTTT. It is translated as CASLTGGASTDTQYF. The variable domain in full, completed from reference TRBV18 and TRBJ2-3, reads NAGVMQNPRHLVRRRGQEARLRCSPMKGHSHVYWYRQLPEEGLKFMVYLQKENIIDESGMPKERFSAEFPKEGPSILRIQQVVRGDSAAYFCASLTGGASTDTQYFGPGTRLTVL.

V usage is TRBV15 and J usage is TRBJ1-5; TRBD1 is a possible D gene (5 bases). This CDR3 is 16 amino acids long. Germline V lookup: CDR1 LNHNV, CDR2 YYDKDF (reference sequence). Trimming pared 1 base from V and 2 bases from J, leaving 12 bases between. CDR3 in DNA: TGTGCCACCAGCAGAGGGGGCACTTGGGGCAATCAGCCCCAGCATTTT. This encodes CATSRGGTWGNQPQHF.

This chain links TRBV6-5 with TRBJ2-5, with 10 positions matching TRBD1. Trimming took 8 bases from V and 4 from J; bases not matched to a gene: 7. This CDR3 has 14 amino acids. The V gene's germline CDR1 is MNHEY and CDR2 SVGAGI. In nucleotides, the CDR3 is TGTGCCAGCCCAGACAGGGGGCCTAGAGAGACCCAGTACTTC. Protein sequence: CASPDRGPRETQYF.

CDR3 region: CASSIAKETQYF. The CDR3 DNA reads TGTGCCAGTAGTATAGCTAAGGAGACCCAGTACTTC. V usage is TRBV19 and J usage is TRBJ2-5; D gene unclear. Germline CDR1 and CDR2: LNHDA and SQIVND (reference sequence). The CDR3 spans 12 residues. The V gene lost 1 base and the J gene lost 5 bases, with 5 bases spanning the gap.

The chain has TRBV30 and TRBJ1-3, with unresolved D. Per germline, CDR1 GTSNPN and CDR2 SVGIG (reference sequence). Trimming stripped 5 bases from V and 0 bases from J, with 8 bases between. This CDR3 has 13 amino acids. The CDR3 here is CAWDGTSGNTIYF. CDR3 coding DNA: TGTGCCTGGGATGGAACCTCTGGAAACACCATATATTTT.

The chain links TRBV28 to TRBJ1-1, with 7 bases that match TRBD1. CDR3 length: 19 amino acids. V lost 2 bases to trimming and J lost 4 bases; unmatched junction nucleotides: 19. The germline CDR1 and CDR2 sequences are MDHEN and SYDVKM. CDR3 DNA sequence: TGTGCCAGCAGTTTAATTCCCCCAGTTCGAGGGGGCGCGGGCACTGAAGCTTTCTTT. Its protein product is CASSLIPPVRGGAGTEAFF.